The 26 T cell receptor beta chains below come from one sample, sequenced in a study of T cells after posttransplantation cyclophosphamide (dated by TCRdb to about 2016). Receptor libraries were prepared by the immunoSEQ multiplex PCR assay. Here the immuneACCESS table is served through TCRdb, limited to in-frame sequences with V and J called. Missing clones are a known gap in these copies; in checked studies unresolved V genes cover under half, and the rest lacks a known reason. The sample table lists thousands of clones, around 92% of them with a count of one. The ten top clones hold roughly 1.4% of the sample. The sample comprised CD4+ T cells sorted from bone marrow. The receptors come from a woman aged 60-75 years in good health, CMV-negative, and a related stem cell transplant donor.

The rearrangement joins TRBV2 to TRBJ2-5; the match to TRBD1 covers 7 bases. The V and J ends lost 7 bases and 3 bases, in that order; junction bases with no gene match: 5. Germline CDR1 reads SNHLY; CDR2 reads FYNNEI. The CDR3 is 13 residues long. This chain's CDR3 is CASTGDREETQYF. Here the CDR3 DNA reads TGTGCCAGCACTGGAGACAGGGAAGAGACCCAGTACTTC.

CDR3 in DNA: TGTGCCAGCAGCCCATATCAGGGGGTTGGTTCACCCCTCCACTTT. Its protein is CASSPYQGVGSPLHF. This chain uses TRBV6-6 with TRBJ1-6, with 7 bases aligning to TRBD1. J gave up 9 bases and V 6 bases, and 11 bases lay outside the gene matches. Germline V gene data show CDR1 as MNHNY and CDR2 as SVGAGI (reference sequence). This CDR3 has 15 residues.

The V call is TRBV9, the J call TRBJ1-2; 7 bases agree with TRBD1. J lost 6 bases, V lost 1 base, and 12 bases had no gene match. The CDR3 loop spans 16 amino acids. CDR1 and CDR2 (germline): SGDLS, YYNGEE. CDR3 DNA: TGTGCCAGCAGCGTAACGACAGGGTCCCCTTTAGATGGCTACACCTTC. Encoded protein: CASSVTTGSPLDGYTF.

The chain uses TRBV4-1 and TRBJ1-3; no definite D call. Germline loops: CDR1 MGHRA, CDR2 YSYEKL. Trimming took 2 bases from V and 0 from J, leaving 17 bases between them. This CDR3 comprises 18 residues. CDR3 nucleotides: TGCGCCAGCAGCCAACTCCATACCTCCGGTTACTCTGGAAACACCATATATTTT. Protein: CASSQLHTSGYSGNTIYF.

Here the CDR3 DNA reads TGTGCCAGCATCCCCCAGGGGGGACGAGGCGGTGAGCAGTTCTTC. Its translation is CASIPQGGRGGEQFF. The chain joins TRBV28 to TRBJ2-1; D is possibly TRBD1 (7 bases). The CDR3 consists of 15 residues. Looked up from germline, CDR1 is MDHEN and CDR2 is SYDVKM. V lost 7 bases, J lost 9 bases, and 22 bases lay in between.

This chain joins TRBV2 and TRBJ1-5, with D possibly matching TRBD1 (5 bases). The CDR3 is made up of 15 amino acids. V was pared by 7 bases and J by 0 bases, with 13 bases between. The germline gives CDR1 SNHLY, CDR2 FYNNEI. CDR3 DNA sequence: TGTGCCAGCAAGGAGGGACGGCTTAGCAATCAGCCCCAGCATTTT. Translating gives CASKEGRLSNQPQHF.

The chain recombines TRBV7-8 with TRBJ2-3; 7 bases align to TRBD2. The CDR3 runs 14 residues. CDR1 SGHVS and CDR2 FQNEAQ come from the germline V gene. The junction had 8 bases not matched to a gene; V was cut back by 4 bases and J by 7 bases. For the CDR3, the DNA is TGTGCCAGCAGCTCGGGACTAACGGGGAATACGCAGTATTTT. It translates to CASSSGLTGNTQYF.

This chain uses TRBV4-1 with TRBJ2-1; the match to TRBD2 covers 8 bases. CDR1 and CDR2 (germline): MGHRA, YSYEKL. V lost 0 bases and J lost 7; bases outside the gene matches: 11. The CDR3 spans 17 residues. The CDR3 DNA is TGCGCCAGCAGCCAAGATTGGGGCGGGAGGCTCGGAAATGAGCAGTTCTTC. It is translated as CASSQDWGGRLGNEQFF.

This chain connects TRBV7-2 to TRBJ2-3; TRBD1 aligns across 9 bases. This CDR3 is built from 14 residues. From germline, CDR1 is SGHTA and CDR2 FQGNSA. The V and J ends lost 3 bases and 5 bases, in that order; junction bases with no gene match: 3. CDR3 protein: CASSFDRGGDTQYF. The CDR3 region has the DNA TGTGCCAGCAGCTTCGACAGGGGGGGAGATACGCAGTATTTT.

V gene TRBV30 combines with J gene TRBJ2-7; the D is unclear. V shed 0 bases and J shed 4 bases, with 4 bases lying between them. Germline assignment: CDR1 GTSNPN and CDR2 SVGIG (reference sequence). The CDR3 loop spans 11 amino acids. The CDR3 region has the DNA TGTGCCTGGAGTGTAGCATACGAGCAGTACTTC. Protein: CAWSVAYEQYF.

This chain joins TRBV5-6 and TRBJ2-2, with no clear D. Per germline, CDR1 SGHDT and CDR2 YYEEEE. V was cut by 0 bases and J by 2 bases, with 11 bases left in between. The CDR3 consists of 16 residues. For the CDR3, the DNA is TGTGCCAGCAGCTTGGTTCCTCTCCTCAACACCGGGGAGCTGTTTTTT. Protein sequence: CASSLVPLLNTGELFF.

V usage is TRBV6-1 and J usage is TRBJ2-5; 10 bases agree with TRBD2. Germline CDR1 is MNHNS and CDR2 is SASEGT. The CDR3 sequence is 14 residues long. The V gene end was trimmed by 4 bases and the J gene end by 4 bases; junction bases not matched to a gene: 3. The chain's CDR3 is CASSGTSGGETQYF. CDR3 DNA sequence: TGTGCCAGCAGTGGGACTAGCGGAGGAGAGACCCAGTACTTC.

The genes are TRBV7-6 and TRBJ2-7, with 9 bases aligning to TRBD1. The germline V gene has CDR1 SGHVS and CDR2 FNYEAQ. The CDR3 spans 14 residues. CDR3 loop: CASTLRDRDYEQYV. The CDR3, as DNA: TGTGCCAGCACCTTAAGGGACAGGGACTACGAGCAGTACGTC.

CDR3 loop: CASSLPGGGELFF. Written as DNA, the CDR3 is TGTGCCAGCAGCTTACCGGGAGGTGGGGAGCTGTTTTTT. The V call is TRBV11-2, the J call TRBJ2-2; 7 nucleotides line up with TRBD2. CDR3 size: 13 residues. In germline, CDR1 is SGHAT, CDR2 FQNNGV. With V trimmed by 2 bases and J by 8 bases, 2 bases remained unmatched.

The chain links TRBV9 to TRBJ2-3; 11 bases fit TRBD2. The V segment lost 0 bases and the J segment 1 base; nucleotides outside the gene matches: 4. CDR1 and CDR2 (germline): SGDLS, YYNGEE. This CDR3 has 17 residues. CDR3 loop: CASSVVAGGHGTDTQYF. The CDR3 DNA is TGTGCCAGCAGCGTAGTAGCGGGAGGGCATGGCACAGATACGCAGTATTTT.

The V gene is TRBV28, the J gene TRBJ2-1, with D uncertain. This CDR3 spans 14 amino acids. V lost 7 bases and J 2 bases, leaving 12 bases between the germline ends. Germline V lookup: CDR1 MDHEN, CDR2 SYDVKM. The CDR3: CASNRGGPYNEQFF. CDR3 DNA sequence: TGTGCCAGCAATCGTGGTGGGCCCTACAATGAGCAGTTCTTC.

This clone was observed a single time. V and J are TRBV7-3 and TRBJ2-1; 12 bases agree with TRBD2. The CDR3 is made up of 16 amino acids. V was clipped by 1 base and J by 10 bases; unmatched bases: 8. CDR1 is SGHTA and CDR2 is FQGTGA in the germline V gene. CDR3 nucleotides: TGTGCCAGCAGCTTAATGACTAGCGGGAGTCCTGGGGAGCAGTTCTTC. Protein: CASSLMTSGSPGEQFF.

CDR3 in DNA: TGTGCCAGCAGCATTGACAGGGGCCGTGGCTACACCTTC. Its protein is CASSIDRGRGYTF. This rearrangement joins TRBV6-5 to TRBJ1-2, with TRBD1 matching 8 bases. The J segment lost 7 bases and the V segment lost 6 bases, leaving 7 bases of the junction unmatched. CDR1 and CDR2 (germline): MNHEY, SVGAGI. The CDR3 is 13 residues long.

The CDR3 here is CAARPIGSHNEQFF. CDR3 nucleotide sequence: TGCGCCGCCCGCCCTATCGGGAGCCACAATGAGCAGTTCTTC. The chain links TRBV10-2 to TRBJ2-1; the D gene is possibly TRBD2 (6 bases). CDR1 and CDR2 from the germline V gene are WSHSY and SAAADI. Trimming left V 11 bases short and J 5 bases short, with 19 bases between. The length of the CDR3 is 14 residues.

The J gene is TRBJ2-7, the V gene TRBV2; D not certain. The CDR3 totals 13 residues. CDR1 and CDR2 (germline): SNHLY, FYNNEI. V was cut by 1 base and J by 0 bases, with 4 bases left in between. CDR3 sequence (DNA): TGTGCCAGCAGTGAAGGGGGCTCCTACGAGCAGTACGTC. Encoded protein: CASSEGGSYEQYV.

This clone has only a few counts. This chain uses TRBV28 with TRBJ2-1; a weak D match, TRBD1 (5 bases). Trimming took off 4 bases at V and 3 bases at J, with 16 bases between the two ends. The CDR3 spans 16 residues. The germline gives CDR1 MDHEN, CDR2 SYDVKM. CDR3 protein: CASSSPSPGHYNEQFF. DNA for the CDR3: TGTGCCAGCAGTTCCCCCTCCCCTGGACACTACAATGAGCAGTTCTTC.

This chain uses TRBV11-2 with TRBJ2-3; a weak D match, TRBD2 (5 bases). V lost 1 base, J lost 0 bases, and 11 bases lay in between. There are 16 residues in the CDR3. The germline CDR1 and CDR2 sequences are SGHAT and FQNNGV. CDR3 protein: CASSLGTGMSTDTQYF. DNA of the CDR3: TGTGCCAGCAGCTTAGGTACGGGAATGAGCACAGATACGCAGTATTTT.

This clone was seen just once. This chain links TRBV2 with TRBJ2-2; D is undetermined. CDR3 length equals 13 residues. Looked up from germline, CDR1 is SNHLY and CDR2 is FYNNEI. The ends were cut back, 8 bases at V and 5 bases at J, with 12 bases in the middle. The CDR3 coding sequence is TGTGCCAGCCTGCGACAAAGAACCGGGGAGCTGTTTTTT. It is translated as CASLRQRTGELFF.

The V and J genes are TRBV19 and TRBJ1-4, with 11 positions matching TRBD1. V shed 5 bases and J 8 bases; nucleotides not matched to a gene: 7. Germline V CDR1 and CDR2: LNHDA, SQIVND (reference sequence). CDR3 length: 15 residues. CDR3 in DNA: TGTGCCAGTAGTGAGGGACAGGGGGGCGCAGAAAAACTGTTTTTT. Amino acids: CASSEGQGGAEKLFF.

This clone was found once. The chain has TRBV7-2 and TRBJ1-3; tentative D call: TRBD1 (6 bases). Trimming stripped 5 bases from V and 0 bases from J, with 14 bases between. The germline V gene has CDR1 SGHTA and CDR2 FQGNSA. This CDR3 has 16 amino acids. CDR3 in DNA: TGTGCCAGCAGCCCAACAGGGCTCCTCTCTGGAAACACCATATATTTT. This gives the protein CASSPTGLLSGNTIYF.

This clone has a single count. The V gene is TRBV5-1, the J gene TRBJ2-5; D may be TRBD1 (6 bases). This CDR3 has 13 amino acids. Germline values: CDR1 SGHRS, CDR2 YFSETQ. V gave up 5 bases and J gave up 2 bases, with 10 bases separating them. The CDR3 spells CASRRQAQETQYF. In DNA, the CDR3 is TGCGCCAGCAGAAGACAGGCTCAAGAGACCCAGTACTTC.